Listed below are T cell receptor beta chains from one sample, sequenced in a study of blood T cell repertoires in COVID-19. Using immunoSEQ multiplex PCR, the repertoire was profiled, and TCRdb retains in-frame clones only, with some absent. This table has 70,000 to 95,000 clones, over 80% appearing once. The sample consisted of peripheral blood. The receptor source for this set is a woman in her sixties or seventies with active COVID-19. The CDR3 runs from the conserved cysteine through the conserved F or W. D genes are given only for firm matches. Size is stated for part of the rows, as once, few or many counts, or as a class when the clone is expanded.

clone_size j_call v_call d_call cdr3_aa cdr3_nt
. TRBJ2-3 TRBV10-3 . CAISDQTDTQYF TGTGCCATCAGTGACCAGACAGATACGCAGTATTTT
. TRBJ2-7 TRBV7-9 TRBD1 CASSTPPGTGVSYEQYF TGTGCCAGCAGCACCCCCCCCGGGACAGGGGTATCCTACGAGCAGTACTTC
. TRBJ1-1 TRBV25-1 . CASSPLGNTEAFF TGTGCCAGCAGTCCTCTCGGGAACACTGAAGCTTTCTTT
. TRBJ2-7 TRBV11-3 TRBD1 CASSLGQGAYEQYF TGTGCCAGCAGCTTAGGACAGGGCGCCTACGAGCAGTACTTC
. TRBJ1-5 TRBV7-2 . CASSLATRSQPQHF TGTGCCAGCAGCTTAGCAACGAGGAGTCAGCCCCAGCATTTT
. TRBJ1-6 TRBV12-3/TRBV12-4 TRBD1 CASRGQGNSPLHF TGTGCCAGCAGGGGACAGGGGAATTCACCCCTCCACTTT
. TRBJ1-4 TRBV11-2 . CASSATLTEFNEKLFF TGTGCCAGCAGCGCTACCTTGACAGAATTTAATGAAAAACTGTTTTTT
. TRBJ2-3 TRBV6-5 TRBD1 CASRTGTGFADTQYF TGTGCCAGCAGGACCGGGACAGGGTTTGCAGATACGCAGTATTTT
. TRBJ2-7 TRBV28 TRBD1 CASRRTGYEQYF TGTGCCAGCAGACGGACAGGTTACGAGCAGTACTTC
. TRBJ2-3 TRBV28 TRBD2 CASWGWLAGLGTDTQYF TGTGCCAGCTGGGGTTGGCTGGCGGGACTAGGTACAGATACGCAGTATTTT
. TRBJ1-2 TRBV30 TRBD1 CACRTGGPGYGYTF TGTGCCTGCCGTACAGGGGGCCCCGGCTATGGCTACACCTTC
once TRBJ1-4 TRBV4-2 . CASSLVLQELNEKLFF TGTGCCAGCAGCCTAGTACTACAGGAGCTAAATGAAAAACTGTTTTTT
. TRBJ2-7 TRBV2 TRBD1 CASILPGQGRYEQYF TGTGCCAGCATCCTACCGGGACAGGGGCGGTACGAGCAGTACTTC
. TRBJ1-4 TRBV30 . CAWLSAGRSNEKLFF TGTGCCTGGCTGTCGGCAGGGCGATCAAACGAAAAACTGTTTTTT
. TRBJ1-6 TRBV7-2 . CASSLGQNLNSPLHF TGTGCCAGCAGCTTAGGTCAGAACCTTAATTCACCCCTCCACTTT
. TRBJ1-1 TRBV27 TRBD1 CASSSTGPNEAFF TGTGCCAGCAGTTCGACAGGGCCTAATGAAGCTTTCTTT
. TRBJ2-2 TRBV7-2 TRBD1 CASSLRQGGTGELFF TGTGCCAGCAGCTTAAGACAGGGCGGCACCGGGGAGCTGTTTTTT
. TRBJ1-2 TRBV11-2 TRBD1 CASRVGTGPNYGYTF TGTGCCAGCAGGGTAGGGACAGGGCCAAACTATGGCTACACCTTC
. TRBJ2-1 TRBV6-5 . CASSYDTYNEQFF TGTGCCAGCAGTTACGACACCTACAATGAGCAGTTCTTC
. TRBJ1-4 TRBV7-8 TRBD1 CASTPGTGEKLFF TGTGCCAGCACCCCAGGGACAGGGGAAAAACTGTTTTTT
. TRBJ2-3 TRBV29-1 TRBD2 CSALHGGETQYF TGCAGCGCCCTCCACGGGGGGGAGACGCAGTATTTT
. TRBJ1-5 TRBV2 . CASSPGTLNQPQHF TGTGCCAGCAGTCCCGGGACACTTAATCAGCCCCAGCATTTT
. TRBJ2-3 TRBV28 TRBD2 CASLSGGLTDTQYF TGTGCCAGCCTTAGCGGGGGCCTCACAGATACGCAGTATTTT
. TRBJ2-4 TRBV7-9 TRBD1 CASSLGDRAVAKNIQYF TGTGCCAGCAGCTTAGGCGACAGGGCCGTAGCCAAAAACATTCAGTACTTC
few TRBJ2-2 TRBV11-2 TRBD1 CASSRNRDRGSGELFF TGTGCCAGCAGCCGCAACCGGGACAGGGGATCCGGGGAGCTGTTTTTT
. TRBJ1-1 TRBV10-3 . CAIRAWGGTEAFF TGTGCCATCAGGGCTTGGGGGGGGACTGAAGCTTTCTTT
. TRBJ2-7 TRBV28 TRBD2 CASIPSGRVRYEQYF TGTGCCAGCATCCCTAGCGGGAGGGTTCGATACGAGCAGTACTTC
. TRBJ2-2 TRBV29-1 TRBD2 CSVPVSGTLTGELFF TGCAGCGTTCCCGTTAGCGGGACACTAACCGGGGAGCTGTTTTTT
. TRBJ1-6 TRBV30 . CACPIHRRGFMSPLHF TGTGCCTGCCCGATACACCGGAGGGGTTTTATGTCACCCCTCCACTTT
. TRBJ1-1 TRBV6-5 TRBD1 CASRDRDRGSPEAFF TGTGCCAGCAGAGACCGGGACAGGGGCAGCCCTGAAGCTTTCTTT
. TRBJ1-1 TRBV27 TRBD1 CASSLSGGANTEAFF TGTGCCAGCAGTTTGTCAGGGGGAGCGAACACTGAAGCTTTCTTT
. TRBJ1-2 TRBV5-1 . CASSLHPQGPYGYTF TGCGCCAGCAGCCTGCACCCACAGGGCCCCTATGGCTACACCTTC
. TRBJ2-1 TRBV7-9 TRBD2 CASSLGSAGDVAYNEQFF TGTGCCAGCAGCTTAGGTTCTGCGGGAGATGTGGCCTACAATGAGCAGTTCTTC
. TRBJ1-2 TRBV28 . CASTVGGGRGYTF TGTGCCAGCACCGTAGGGGGGGGACGCGGCTACACCTTC
. TRBJ1-6 TRBV19 . CASSIGQALHF TGTGCCAGTAGTATAGGGCAGGCGCTCCACTTT
. TRBJ2-6 TRBV2 TRBD1 CASSGWDRVSGANVLTF TGTGCCAGCAGTGGTTGGGACAGGGTGTCAGGGGCCAACGTCCTGACTTTC
. TRBJ2-1 TRBV7-2 TRBD2 CASSLSGRSAHEQFF TGTGCCAGCAGCTTAAGCGGGAGGTCAGCCCATGAGCAGTTCTTC
. TRBJ1-4 TRBV28 . CASSLQGRREKLFF TGTGCCAGCAGTTTACAGGGGCGGAGAGAAAAACTGTTTTTT
. TRBJ1-1 TRBV28 TRBD1 CASSPPGQGLNTEAFF TGTGCCAGCAGTCCGCCGGGACAGGGATTGAACACTGAAGCTTTCTTT
. TRBJ2-1 TRBV19 TRBD2 CASNALAVGDEQFF TGTGCCAGTAATGCACTAGCGGTAGGGGATGAGCAGTTCTTC
. TRBJ2-1 TRBV10-1 TRBD2 CASSEDSGGSYNEQFF TGCGCCAGCAGTGAAGATAGCGGGGGGTCTTACAATGAGCAGTTCTTC
once TRBJ1-4 TRBV18 . CASSPQEGRTTNEKLFF TGTGCCAGCTCACCACAAGAGGGTAGAACAACTAATGAAAAACTGTTTTTT
once TRBJ2-6 TRBV5-1 . CASSLGHPGANVLTF TGCGCCAGCAGCTTAGGACACCCTGGGGCCAACGTCCTGACTTTC
. TRBJ1-2 TRBV5-1 . CASSLGQGGTGYTF TGCGCCAGCAGCTTGGGCCAGGGAGGGACTGGCTACACCTTC
. TRBJ2-2 TRBV10-2 TRBD2 CASSELSGGTDTGELFF TGCGCCAGCAGCGAGCTTAGCGGGGGGACCGACACCGGGGAGCTGTTTTTT
few TRBJ1-1 TRBV4-1 . CASSQGQLNTEAFF TGCGCCAGCAGCCAAGGACAATTGAACACTGAAGCTTTCTTT
. TRBJ2-1 TRBV9 . CASSEGTHSYNEQFF TGTGCCAGCAGCGAGGGGACACATTCCTACAATGAGCAGTTCTTC
. TRBJ2-5 TRBV28 TRBD1 CASSSWTGTETQYF TGTGCCAGCAGCTCATGGACAGGGACAGAGACCCAGTACTTC